The T cell receptor (beta chain) under discussion was sequenced for a study of CD8+ T cells in alopecia areata. Obtained from alopecia areata patients were lesional scalp punch biopsies along with peripheral blood. Sorting separated CD4+ and CD8+ T cells out of PBMCs. Study-wide points: More clonal than normal scalp was lesional scalp, particularly alopecia totalis/universalis. Resident alphabeta T cells of normal skin are also sequenced in scalp samples.

Extracted RNA was reverse transcribed into cDNA, the sequencing template. This table comes from immunoSEQ multiplex PCR, and its TCRdb copy is limited to in-frame clones, with some not included. The table records tens of thousands of clones, about three fifths of them present only once. This clone was seen a few times. No antigen is known for it. The CDR3 loop spans 13 amino acids. Germline CDR1 MGHRA, CDR2 YSYEKL. Trimming left V 2 bases short and J 3 bases short, with 8 bases between. This chain links TRBV4-1 with TRBJ2-7; D is uncertain. The receptor comes from a human donor with alopecia areata. The sequenced sample was NKG2D-high CD8+ T cells sorted from blood. The DNA for the CDR3 is TGCGCCAGCAGCCAAAGGGTTGACTACGAGCAGTACTTC. This codes for CASSQRVDYEQYF.